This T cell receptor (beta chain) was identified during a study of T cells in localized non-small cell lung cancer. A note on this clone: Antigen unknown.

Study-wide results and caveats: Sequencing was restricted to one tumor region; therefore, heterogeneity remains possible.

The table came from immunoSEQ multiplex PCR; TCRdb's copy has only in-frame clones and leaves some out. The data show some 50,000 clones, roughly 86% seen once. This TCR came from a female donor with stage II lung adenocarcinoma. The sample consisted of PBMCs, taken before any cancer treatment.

In DNA form, the CDR3 reads TGTGCCAGCAGCCTAGGGGGCAATGGGAACACTGAAGCTTTCTTT. Protein: CASSLGGNGNTEAFF. V usage is TRBV4-2 and J usage is TRBJ1-1, with TRBD1 matching 7 bases. The CDR3 consists of 15 residues. J was trimmed by 1 base and V by 4 bases; bases with no gene match: 6. Looked up from germline, CDR1 is LGHNA and CDR2 is YNFKEQ.